This record covers a single TCR beta chain. The antigen remains undetermined. CDR1 is SGHRS and CDR2 is YFSETQ in the germline V gene. The CDR3 sequence is 16 residues long. V shed 1 base and J 5 bases; nucleotides not matched to a gene: 12. The sample originates from a study of shared clonotypes between healthy human individuals. Method: immunoSEQ multiplex PCR; TCRdb's copy keeps in-frame clones and lacks some. This sample carries over 1.4 million clones, roughly 96% of them seen once, and the ten largest clones take 1.2%. Study conclusions and caveats: Rarefaction exposed incomplete sorted-subset sequencing despite large depth.

All donors were healthy HIV-negative adults lacking recent acute infections or vaccinations. V and J are TRBV5-1 and TRBJ2-7; 7 bases align to TRBD2. What was sequenced was naive CD4+ T cells sorted from blood. Noted subset: CD45RA+ positively selected. This TCR was sampled from a young man in good health. As DNA, the CDR3 is TGCGCCAGCAGCTTGAGTCTGGCGGGAGTCGACCACGAGCAGTACTTC. Amino acids: CASSLSLAGVDHEQYF. Based on the CDR3 plus reference TRBV5-1 and TRBJ2-7, the full variable domain is KAGVTQTPRYLIKTRGQQVTLSCSPISGHRSVSWYQQTPGQGLQFLFEYFSETQRNKGNFPGRFSGRQFSNSRSEMNVSTLELGDSALYLCASSLSLAGVDHEQYFGPGTRLTVT.